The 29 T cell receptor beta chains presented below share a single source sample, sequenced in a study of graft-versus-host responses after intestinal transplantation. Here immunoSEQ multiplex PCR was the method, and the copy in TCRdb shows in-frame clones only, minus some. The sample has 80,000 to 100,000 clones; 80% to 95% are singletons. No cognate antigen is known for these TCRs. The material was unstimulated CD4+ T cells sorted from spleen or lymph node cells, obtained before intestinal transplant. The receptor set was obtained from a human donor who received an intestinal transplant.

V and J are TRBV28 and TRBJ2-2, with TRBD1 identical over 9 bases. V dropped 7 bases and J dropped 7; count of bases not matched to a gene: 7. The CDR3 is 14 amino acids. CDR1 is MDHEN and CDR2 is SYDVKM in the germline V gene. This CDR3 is CASINRGQGGELFF. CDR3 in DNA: TGTGCCAGCATTAACAGGGGGCAGGGCGGGGAGCTGTTTTTT. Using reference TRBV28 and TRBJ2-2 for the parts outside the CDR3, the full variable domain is DVKVTQSSRYLVKRTGEKVFLECVQDMDHENMFWYRQDPGLGLRLIYFSYDVKMKEKGDIPEGYSVSREKKERFSLILESASTNQTSMYLCASINRGQGGELFFGEGSRLTVL.

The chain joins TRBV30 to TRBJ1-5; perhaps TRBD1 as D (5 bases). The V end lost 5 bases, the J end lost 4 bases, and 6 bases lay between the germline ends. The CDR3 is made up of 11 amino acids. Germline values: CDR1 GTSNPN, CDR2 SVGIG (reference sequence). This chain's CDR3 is CAWGGNQPQHF. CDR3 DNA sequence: TGTGCCTGGGGGGGGAATCAGCCCCAGCATTTT. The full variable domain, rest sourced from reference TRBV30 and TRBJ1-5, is SQTIHQWPATLVQPVGSPLSLECTVEGTSNPNLYWYRQAAGRGLQLLFYSVGIGQISSEVPQNLSASRPQDRQFILSSKKLLLSDSGFYLCAWGGNQPQHFGDGTRLSIL.

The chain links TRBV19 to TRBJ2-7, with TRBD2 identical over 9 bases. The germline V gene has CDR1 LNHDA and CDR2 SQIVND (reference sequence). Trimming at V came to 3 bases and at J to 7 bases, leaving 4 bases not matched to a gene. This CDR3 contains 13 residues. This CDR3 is CASSIWLAGEQYF. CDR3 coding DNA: TGTGCCAGTAGTATCTGGCTAGCGGGAGAGCAGTACTTC.

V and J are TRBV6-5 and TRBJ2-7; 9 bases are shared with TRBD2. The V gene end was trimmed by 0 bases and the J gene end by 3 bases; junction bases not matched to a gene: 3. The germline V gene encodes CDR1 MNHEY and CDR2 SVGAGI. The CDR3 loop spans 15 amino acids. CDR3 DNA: TGTGCCAGCAGTTACTCAGGCGGGAGGGGCTACGAGCAGTACTTC. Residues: CASSYSGGRGYEQYF.

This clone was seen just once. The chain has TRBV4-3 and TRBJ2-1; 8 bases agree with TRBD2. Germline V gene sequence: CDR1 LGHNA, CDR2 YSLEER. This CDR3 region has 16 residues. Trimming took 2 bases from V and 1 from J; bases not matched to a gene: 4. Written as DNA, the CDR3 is TGCGCCAGCAGCCAATACATAGCGGGGTCCTACAATGAGCAGTTCTTC. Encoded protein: CASSQYIAGSYNEQFF.

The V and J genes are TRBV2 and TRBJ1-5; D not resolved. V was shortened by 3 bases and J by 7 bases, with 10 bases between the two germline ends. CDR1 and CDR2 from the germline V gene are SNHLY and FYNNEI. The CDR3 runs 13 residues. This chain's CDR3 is CASSDSGRQPQHF. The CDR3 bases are TGTGCCAGCAGTGATTCAGGCCGGCAGCCCCAGCATTTT. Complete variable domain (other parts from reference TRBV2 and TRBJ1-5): EPEVTQTPSHQVTQMGQEVILRCVPISNHLYFYWYRQILGQKVEFLVSFYNNEISEKSEIFDDQFSVERPDGSNFTLKIRSTKLEDSAMYFCASSDSGRQPQHFGDGTRLSIL.

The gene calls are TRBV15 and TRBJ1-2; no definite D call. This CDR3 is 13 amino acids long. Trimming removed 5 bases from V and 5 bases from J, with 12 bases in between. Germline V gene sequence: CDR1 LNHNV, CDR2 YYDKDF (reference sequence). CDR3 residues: CATSLAQWYGYTF. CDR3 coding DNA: TGTGCCACCAGCTTAGCGCAGTGGTATGGCTACACCTTC.

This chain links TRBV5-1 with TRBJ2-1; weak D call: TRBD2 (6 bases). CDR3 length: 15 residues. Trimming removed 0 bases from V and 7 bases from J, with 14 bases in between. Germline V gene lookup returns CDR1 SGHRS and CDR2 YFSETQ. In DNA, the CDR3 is TGCGCCAGCAGCTTGGGCGGGGCAGGAAAAAATGAGCAGTTCTTC. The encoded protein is CASSLGGAGKNEQFF. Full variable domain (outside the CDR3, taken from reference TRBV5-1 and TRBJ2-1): KAGVTQTPRYLIKTRGQQVTLSCSPISGHRSVSWYQQTPGQGLQFLFEYFSETQRNKGNFPGRFSGRQFSNSRSEMNVSTLELGDSALYLCASSLGGAGKNEQFFGPGTRLTVL.

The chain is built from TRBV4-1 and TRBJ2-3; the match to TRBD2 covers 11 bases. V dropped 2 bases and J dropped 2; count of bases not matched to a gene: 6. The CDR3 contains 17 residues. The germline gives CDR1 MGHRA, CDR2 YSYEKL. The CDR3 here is CASSQLSGRATTDTQYF. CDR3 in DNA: TGCGCCAGCAGCCAACTTAGCGGGAGGGCCACCACAGATACGCAGTATTTT.

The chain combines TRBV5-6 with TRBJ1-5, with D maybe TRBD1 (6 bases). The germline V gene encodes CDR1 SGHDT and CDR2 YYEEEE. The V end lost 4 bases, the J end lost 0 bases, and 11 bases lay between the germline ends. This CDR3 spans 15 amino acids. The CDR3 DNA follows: TGTGCCAGCAGCACAGGGAGTCTTAGCAATCAGCCCCAGCATTTT. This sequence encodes CASSTGSLSNQPQHF.

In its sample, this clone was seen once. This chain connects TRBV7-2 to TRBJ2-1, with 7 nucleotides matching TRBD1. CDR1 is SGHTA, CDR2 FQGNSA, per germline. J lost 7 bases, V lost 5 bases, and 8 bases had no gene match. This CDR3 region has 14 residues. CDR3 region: CASSRRQGWNEQFF. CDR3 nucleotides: TGTGCCAGCAGCCGCCGACAGGGATGGAATGAGCAGTTCTTC.

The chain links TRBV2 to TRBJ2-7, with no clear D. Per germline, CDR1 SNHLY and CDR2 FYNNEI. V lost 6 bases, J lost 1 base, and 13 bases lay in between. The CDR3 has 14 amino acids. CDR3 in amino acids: CASRKELNSYEQYF. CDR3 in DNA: TGTGCCAGCAGAAAGGAACTAAATTCCTACGAGCAGTACTTC.

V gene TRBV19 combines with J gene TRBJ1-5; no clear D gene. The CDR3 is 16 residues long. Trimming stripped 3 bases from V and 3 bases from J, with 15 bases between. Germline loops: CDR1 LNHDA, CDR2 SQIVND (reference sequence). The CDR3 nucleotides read TGTGCCAGTAGTATGGGCAGACCCCTATACAATCAGCCCCAGCATTTT. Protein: CASSMGRPLYNQPQHF.

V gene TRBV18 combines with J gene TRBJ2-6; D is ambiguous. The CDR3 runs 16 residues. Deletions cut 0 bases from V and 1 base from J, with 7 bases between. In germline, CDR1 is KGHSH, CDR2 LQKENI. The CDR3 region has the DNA TGTGCCAGCTCACCACCGCCTAGTTCTGGGGCCAACGTCCTGACTTTC. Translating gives CASSPPPSSGANVLTF.

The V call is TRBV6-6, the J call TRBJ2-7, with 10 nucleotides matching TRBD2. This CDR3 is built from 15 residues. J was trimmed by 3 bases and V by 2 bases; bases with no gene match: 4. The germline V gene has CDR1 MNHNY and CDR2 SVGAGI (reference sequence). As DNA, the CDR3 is TGTGCCAGCAGTTACGGGCTAGCGGGAGTCTACGAGCAGTACTTC. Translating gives CASSYGLAGVYEQYF.

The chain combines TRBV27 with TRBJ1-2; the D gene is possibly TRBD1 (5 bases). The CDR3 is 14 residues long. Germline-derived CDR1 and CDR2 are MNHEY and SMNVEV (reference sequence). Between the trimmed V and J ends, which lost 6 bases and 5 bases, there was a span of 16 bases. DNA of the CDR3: TGTGCCAGCAGGATGTTCCTCGACAGTTATGGCTACACCTTC. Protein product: CASRMFLDSYGYTF.

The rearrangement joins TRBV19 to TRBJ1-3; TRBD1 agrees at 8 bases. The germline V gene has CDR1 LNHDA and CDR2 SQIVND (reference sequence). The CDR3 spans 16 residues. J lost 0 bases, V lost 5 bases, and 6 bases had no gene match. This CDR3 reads CASSPDRAGSGNTIYF. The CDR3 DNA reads TGTGCCAGTAGTCCGGACAGGGCCGGCTCTGGAAACACCATATATTTT.

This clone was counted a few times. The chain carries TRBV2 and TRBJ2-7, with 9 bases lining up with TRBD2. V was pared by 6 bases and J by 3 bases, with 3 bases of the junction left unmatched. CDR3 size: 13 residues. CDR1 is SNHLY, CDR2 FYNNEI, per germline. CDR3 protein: CASSLAGYYEQYF. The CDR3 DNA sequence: TGTGCCAGCAGCCTAGCGGGATACTACGAGCAGTACTTC. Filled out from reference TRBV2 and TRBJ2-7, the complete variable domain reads EPEVTQTPSHQVTQMGQEVILRCVPISNHLYFYWYRQILGQKVEFLVSFYNNEISEKSEIFDDQFSVERPDGSNFTLKIRSTKLEDSAMYFCASSLAGYYEQYFGPGTRLTVT.

CDR3 sequence: CASSVTSHDSPLHF. The CDR3 DNA is TGTGCCAGCAGCGTAACCAGTCATGATTCACCCCTCCACTTT. This chain links TRBV9 with TRBJ1-6; D call uncertain. From germline, CDR1 is SGDLS and CDR2 YYNGEE. The V gene lost 1 base and the J gene lost 8 bases, with 10 bases spanning the gap. The CDR3 consists of 14 residues.

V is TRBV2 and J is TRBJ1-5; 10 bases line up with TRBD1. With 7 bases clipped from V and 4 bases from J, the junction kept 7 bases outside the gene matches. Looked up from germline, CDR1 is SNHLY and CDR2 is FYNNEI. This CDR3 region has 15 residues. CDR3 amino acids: CASTWDRGGNQPQHF. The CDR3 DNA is TGTGCCAGCACCTGGGACAGGGGTGGTAATCAGCCCCAGCATTTT. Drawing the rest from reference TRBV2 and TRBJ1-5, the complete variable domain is EPEVTQTPSHQVTQMGQEVILRCVPISNHLYFYWYRQILGQKVEFLVSFYNNEISEKSEIFDDQFSVERPDGSNFTLKIRSTKLEDSAMYFCASTWDRGGNQPQHFGDGTRLSIL.

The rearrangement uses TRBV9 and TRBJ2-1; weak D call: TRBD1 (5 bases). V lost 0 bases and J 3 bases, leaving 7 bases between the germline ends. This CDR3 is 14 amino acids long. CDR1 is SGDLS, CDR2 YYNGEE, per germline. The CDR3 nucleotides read TGTGCCAGCAGCGTAGGCAGGGACTACAATGAGCAGTTCTTC. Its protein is CASSVGRDYNEQFF.

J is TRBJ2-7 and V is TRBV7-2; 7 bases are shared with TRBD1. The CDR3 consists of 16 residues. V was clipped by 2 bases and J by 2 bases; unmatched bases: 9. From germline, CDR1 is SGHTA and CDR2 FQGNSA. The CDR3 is CASSLQKGTATYEQYF. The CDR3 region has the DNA TGTGCCAGCAGCTTACAAAAGGGGACAGCAACCTACGAGCAGTACTTC.

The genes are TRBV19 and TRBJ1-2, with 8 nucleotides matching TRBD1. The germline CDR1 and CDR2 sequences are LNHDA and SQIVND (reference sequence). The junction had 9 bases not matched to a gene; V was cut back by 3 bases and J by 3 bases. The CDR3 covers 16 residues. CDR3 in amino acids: CASSISARDRYYGYTF. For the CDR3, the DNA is TGTGCCAGTAGTATTTCCGCGCGGGACAGGTACTATGGCTACACCTTC. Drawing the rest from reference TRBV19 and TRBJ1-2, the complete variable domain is DGGITQSPKYLFRKEGQNVTLSCEQNLNHDAMYWYRQDPGQGLRLIYYSQIVNDFQKGDIAEGYSVSREKKESFPLTVTSAQKNPTAFYLCASSISARDRYYGYTFGSGTRLTVV.

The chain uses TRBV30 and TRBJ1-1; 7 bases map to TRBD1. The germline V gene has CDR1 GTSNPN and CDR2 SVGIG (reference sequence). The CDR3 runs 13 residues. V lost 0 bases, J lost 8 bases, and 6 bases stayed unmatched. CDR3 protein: CAWSVRGTAEAFF. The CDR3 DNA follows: TGTGCCTGGAGTGTACGTGGGACAGCAGAAGCTTTCTTT.

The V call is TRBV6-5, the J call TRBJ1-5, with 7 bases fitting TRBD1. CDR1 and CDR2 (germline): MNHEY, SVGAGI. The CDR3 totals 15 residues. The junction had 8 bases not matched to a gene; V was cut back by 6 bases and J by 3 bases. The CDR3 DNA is TGTGCCAGCAGCAGGACAGGCCTTTTCAATCAGCCCCAGCATTTT. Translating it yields CASSRTGLFNQPQHF.

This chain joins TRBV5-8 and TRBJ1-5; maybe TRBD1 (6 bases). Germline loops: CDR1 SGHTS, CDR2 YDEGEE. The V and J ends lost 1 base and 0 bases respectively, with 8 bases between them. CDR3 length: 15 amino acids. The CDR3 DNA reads TGTGCCAGCAGCTTGCGACAGGATAGCAATCAGCCCCAGCATTTT. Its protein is CASSLRQDSNQPQHF.

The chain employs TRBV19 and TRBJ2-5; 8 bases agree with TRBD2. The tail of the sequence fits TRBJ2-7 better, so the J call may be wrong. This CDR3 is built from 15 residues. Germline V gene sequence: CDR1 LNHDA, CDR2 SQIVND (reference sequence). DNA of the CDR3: TGTGCCAGTAGTATAGCGGGAGGGCCCTCCTACGAGCAGTACTTC. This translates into CASSIAGGPSYEQYF.

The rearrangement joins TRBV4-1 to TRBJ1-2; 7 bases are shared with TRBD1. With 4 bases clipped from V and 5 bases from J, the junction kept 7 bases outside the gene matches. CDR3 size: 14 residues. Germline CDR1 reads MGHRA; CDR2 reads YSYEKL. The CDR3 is CASSPRDREYGYTF. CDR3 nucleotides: TGCGCCAGCAGCCCCCGTGACAGGGAGTATGGCTACACCTTC.

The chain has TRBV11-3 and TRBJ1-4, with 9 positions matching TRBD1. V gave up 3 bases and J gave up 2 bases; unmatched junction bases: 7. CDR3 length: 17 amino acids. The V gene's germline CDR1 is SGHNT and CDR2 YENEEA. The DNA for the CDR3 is TGTGCCAGCAGCTTTTCCGGGACAGGGAGGACTAATGAAAAACTGTTTTTT. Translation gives CASSFSGTGRTNEKLFF. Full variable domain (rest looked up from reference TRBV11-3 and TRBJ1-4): EAGVVQSPRYKIIEKKQPVAFWCNPISGHNTLYWYLQNLGQGPELLIRYENEEAVDDSQLPKDRFSAERLKGVDSTLKIQPAELGDSAVYLCASSFSGTGRTNEKLFFGSGTQLSVL.